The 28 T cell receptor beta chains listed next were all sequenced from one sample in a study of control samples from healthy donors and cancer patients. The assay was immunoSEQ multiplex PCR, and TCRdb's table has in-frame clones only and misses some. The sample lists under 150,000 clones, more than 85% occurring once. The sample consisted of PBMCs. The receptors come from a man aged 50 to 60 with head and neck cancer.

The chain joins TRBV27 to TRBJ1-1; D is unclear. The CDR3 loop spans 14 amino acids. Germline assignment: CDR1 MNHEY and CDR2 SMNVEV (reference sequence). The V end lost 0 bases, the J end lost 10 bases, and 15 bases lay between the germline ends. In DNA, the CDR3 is TGTGCCAGCAGTTTATCGGATTCTAGCCGCGGAGCTTTCTTT. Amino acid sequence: CASSLSDSSRGAFF.

The CDR3 coding sequence is TGTGCCATCAGTGGGGGTCAGGAGGCTGAAAAACTGTTTTTT. Translated, it gives CAISGGQEAEKLFF. This rearrangement joins TRBV10-3 to TRBJ1-4; no firm D call. Trimming took off 4 bases at V and 7 bases at J, with 13 bases between the two ends. The CDR3 covers 14 residues. Germline CDR1 is ENHRY and CDR2 is SYGVKD.

The DNA for the CDR3 is TGCGCCAGCAGCCAAGTGGGGGGTTCTGGCTACACCTTC. It encodes CASSQVGGSGYTF. J is TRBJ1-2 and V is TRBV4-3; TRBD1 is a possible D gene (5 bases). The CDR3 covers 13 residues. V was cut by 1 base and J by 7 bases, with 10 bases left in between. The germline V gene has CDR1 LGHNA and CDR2 YSLEER.

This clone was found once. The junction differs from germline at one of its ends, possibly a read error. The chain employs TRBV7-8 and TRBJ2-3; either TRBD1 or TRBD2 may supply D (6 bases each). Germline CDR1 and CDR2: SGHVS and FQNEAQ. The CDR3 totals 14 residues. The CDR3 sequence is CASTLGGTTDTQYF. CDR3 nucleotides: TGTGCCAGCACCTTAGGGGGGACCACAGATACGCAGTATTTT. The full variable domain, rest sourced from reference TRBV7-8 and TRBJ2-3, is GAGVSQSPRYKVAKRGQDVALRCDPISGHVSLFWYQQALGQGPEFLTYFQNEAQLDKSGLPSDRFFAERPEGSVSTLKIQRTQQEDSAVYLCASTLGGTTDTQYFGPGTRLTVL.

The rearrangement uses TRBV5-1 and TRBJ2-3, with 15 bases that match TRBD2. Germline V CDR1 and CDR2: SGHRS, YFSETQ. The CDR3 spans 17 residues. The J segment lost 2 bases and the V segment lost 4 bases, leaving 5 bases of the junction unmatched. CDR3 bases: TGCGCCAGCAGCCTTGGACTAGCGGGGGGGCCCACAGATACGCAGTATTTT. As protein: CASSLGLAGGPTDTQYF.

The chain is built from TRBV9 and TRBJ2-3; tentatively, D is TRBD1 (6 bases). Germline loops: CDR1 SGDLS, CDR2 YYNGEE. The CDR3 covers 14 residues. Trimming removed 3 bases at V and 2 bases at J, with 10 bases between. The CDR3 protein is CASSARTATDTQYF. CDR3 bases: TGTGCCAGCAGCGCTCGGACAGCCACAGATACGCAGTATTTT.

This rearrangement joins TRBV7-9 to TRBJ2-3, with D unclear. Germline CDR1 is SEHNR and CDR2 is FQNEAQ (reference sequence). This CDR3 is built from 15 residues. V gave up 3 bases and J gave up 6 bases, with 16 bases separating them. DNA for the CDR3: TGTGCCAGCAGCTTCGGTATCAGCGCACGGGATACGCAGTATTTT. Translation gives CASSFGISARDTQYF.

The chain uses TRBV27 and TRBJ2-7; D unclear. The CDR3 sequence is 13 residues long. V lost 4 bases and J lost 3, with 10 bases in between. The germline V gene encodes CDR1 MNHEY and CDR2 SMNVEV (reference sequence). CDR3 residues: CASSYKSYYEQYF. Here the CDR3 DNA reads TGTGCCAGCAGTTACAAGTCCTACTACGAGCAGTACTTC.

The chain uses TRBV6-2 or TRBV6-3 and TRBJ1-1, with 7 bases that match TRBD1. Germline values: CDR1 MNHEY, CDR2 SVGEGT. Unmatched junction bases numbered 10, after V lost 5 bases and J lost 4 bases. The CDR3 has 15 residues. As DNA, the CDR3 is TGTGCCAGCAGTCGACTCCGACAGGGATCCACTGAAGCTTTCTTT. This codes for CASSRLRQGSTEAFF.

CDR3 sequence: CAIRAGQGAYEQYF. For the CDR3, the DNA is TGTGCCATCAGGGCGGGACAGGGGGCCTACGAGCAGTACTTC. This sequence joins TRBV10-3 and TRBJ2-7; 11 positions match TRBD1. Trimming cost V 6 bases and J 2 bases; bases outside gene matches: 3. The CDR3 covers 14 residues. CDR1 ENHRY and CDR2 SYGVKD come from the germline V gene.

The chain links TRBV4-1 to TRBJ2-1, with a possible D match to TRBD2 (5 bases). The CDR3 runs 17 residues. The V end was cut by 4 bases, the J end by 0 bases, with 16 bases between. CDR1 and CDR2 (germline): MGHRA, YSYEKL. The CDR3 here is CASSLVPSSSSYNEQFF. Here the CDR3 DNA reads TGCGCCAGCAGCCTAGTGCCCTCTAGCAGCTCCTACAATGAGCAGTTCTTC.

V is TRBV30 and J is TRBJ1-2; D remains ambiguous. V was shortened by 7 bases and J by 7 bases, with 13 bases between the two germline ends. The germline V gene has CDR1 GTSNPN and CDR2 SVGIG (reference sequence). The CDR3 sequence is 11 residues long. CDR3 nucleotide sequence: TGTGCCTCGGGCTTCGCCCCTGGCTACACCTTC. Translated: CASGFAPGYTF.

The chain's CDR3 is CASSLGTYEQYF. The CDR3 DNA follows: TGTGCCAGCAGCTTAGGAACTTACGAGCAGTACTTC. The chain employs TRBV11-2 and TRBJ2-7; D call uncertain. Trimming took 1 base from V and 4 from J, leaving 5 bases between them. CDR1 and CDR2 (germline): SGHAT, FQNNGV. This CDR3 contains 12 residues.

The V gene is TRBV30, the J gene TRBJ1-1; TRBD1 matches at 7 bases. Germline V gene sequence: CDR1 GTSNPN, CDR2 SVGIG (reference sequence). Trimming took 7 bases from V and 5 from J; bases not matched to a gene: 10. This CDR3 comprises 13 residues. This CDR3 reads CASQGGWVTEAFF. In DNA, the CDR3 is TGTGCCTCCCAGGGGGGGTGGGTGACTGAAGCTTTCTTT.

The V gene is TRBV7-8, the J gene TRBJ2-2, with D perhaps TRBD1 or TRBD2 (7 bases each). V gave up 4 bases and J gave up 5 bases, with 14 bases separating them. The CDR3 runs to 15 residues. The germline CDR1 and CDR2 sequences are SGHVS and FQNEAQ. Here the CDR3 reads CASSYQGGLTGELFF. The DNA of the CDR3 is TGTGCCAGCAGCTACCAGGGGGGGTTAACCGGGGAGCTGTTTTTT. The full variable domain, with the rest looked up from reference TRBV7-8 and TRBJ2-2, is GAGVSQSPRYKVAKRGQDVALRCDPISGHVSLFWYQQALGQGPEFLTYFQNEAQLDKSGLPSDRFFAERPEGSVSTLKIQRTQQEDSAVYLCASSYQGGLTGELFFGEGSRLTVL.

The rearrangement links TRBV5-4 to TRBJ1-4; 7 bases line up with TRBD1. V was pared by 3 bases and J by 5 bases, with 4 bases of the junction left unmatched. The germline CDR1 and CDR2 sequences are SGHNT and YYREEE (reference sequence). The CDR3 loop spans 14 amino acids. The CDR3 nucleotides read TGTGCCAGCAGCTCTGGACAGGCCAATGAAAAACTGTTTTTT. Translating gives CASSSGQANEKLFF.

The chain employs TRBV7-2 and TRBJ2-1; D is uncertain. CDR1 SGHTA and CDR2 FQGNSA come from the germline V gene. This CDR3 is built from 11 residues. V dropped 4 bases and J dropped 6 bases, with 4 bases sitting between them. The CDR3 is CASSYSNEQFF. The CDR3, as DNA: TGTGCCAGCAGCTATAGCAATGAGCAGTTCTTC.

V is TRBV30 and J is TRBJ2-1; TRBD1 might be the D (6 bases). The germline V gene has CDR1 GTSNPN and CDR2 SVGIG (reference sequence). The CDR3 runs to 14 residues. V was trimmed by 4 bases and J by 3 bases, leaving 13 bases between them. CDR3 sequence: CAWKIRGFYNEQFF. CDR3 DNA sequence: TGTGCCTGGAAGATCAGGGGCTTCTACAATGAGCAGTTCTTC.

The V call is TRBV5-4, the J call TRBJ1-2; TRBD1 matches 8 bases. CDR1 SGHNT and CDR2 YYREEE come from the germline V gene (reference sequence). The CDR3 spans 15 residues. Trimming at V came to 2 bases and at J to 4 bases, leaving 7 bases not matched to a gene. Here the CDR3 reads CASSFATGVTYGYTF. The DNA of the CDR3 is TGTGCCAGCAGCTTCGCGACAGGGGTTACCTATGGCTACACCTTC.

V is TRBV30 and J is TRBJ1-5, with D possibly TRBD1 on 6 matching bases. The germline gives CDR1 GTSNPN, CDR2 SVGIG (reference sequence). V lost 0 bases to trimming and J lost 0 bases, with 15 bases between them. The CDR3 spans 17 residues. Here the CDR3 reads CAWSVARGRDSNQPQHF. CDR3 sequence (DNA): TGTGCCTGGAGTGTTGCCAGGGGTAGAGATAGCAATCAGCCCCAGCATTTT.

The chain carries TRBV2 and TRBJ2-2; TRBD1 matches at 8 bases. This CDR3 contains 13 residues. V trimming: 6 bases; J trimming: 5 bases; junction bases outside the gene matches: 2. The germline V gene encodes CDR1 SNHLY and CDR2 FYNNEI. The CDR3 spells CASRDRETGELFF. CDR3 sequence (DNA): TGTGCCAGCAGGGACAGGGAAACCGGGGAGCTGTTTTTT.

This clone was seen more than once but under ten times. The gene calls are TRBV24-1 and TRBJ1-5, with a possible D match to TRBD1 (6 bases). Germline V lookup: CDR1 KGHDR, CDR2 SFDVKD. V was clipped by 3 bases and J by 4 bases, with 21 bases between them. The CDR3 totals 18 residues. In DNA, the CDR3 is TGTGCCACCAGTGATAAGAGGTCAGGGGTACGCCTAAATCAGCCCCAGCATTTT. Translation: CATSDKRSGVRLNQPQHF.

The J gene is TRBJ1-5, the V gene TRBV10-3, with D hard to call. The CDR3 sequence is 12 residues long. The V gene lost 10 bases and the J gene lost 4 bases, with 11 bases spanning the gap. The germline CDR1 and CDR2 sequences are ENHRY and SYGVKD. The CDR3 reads CATGRENQPQHF. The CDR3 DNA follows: TGTGCCACGGGCCGAGAGAATCAGCCCCAGCATTTT.

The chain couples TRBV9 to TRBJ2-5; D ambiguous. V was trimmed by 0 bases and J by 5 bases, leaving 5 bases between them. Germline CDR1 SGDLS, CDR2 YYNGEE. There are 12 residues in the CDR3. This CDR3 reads CASSVGSETQYF. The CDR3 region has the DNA TGTGCCAGCAGCGTAGGATCGGAGACCCAGTACTTC.

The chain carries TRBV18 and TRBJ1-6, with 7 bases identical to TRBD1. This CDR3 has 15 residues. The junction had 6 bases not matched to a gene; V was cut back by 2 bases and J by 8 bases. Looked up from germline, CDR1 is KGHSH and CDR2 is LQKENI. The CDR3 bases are TGTGCCAGCTCACCATTAAGACAGGGCGATTCACCCCTCCACTTT. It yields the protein CASSPLRQGDSPLHF.

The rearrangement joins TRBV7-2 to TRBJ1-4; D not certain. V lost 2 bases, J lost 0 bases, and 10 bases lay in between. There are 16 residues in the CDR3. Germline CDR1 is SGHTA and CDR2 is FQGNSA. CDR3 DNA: TGTGCCAGCAGCTTATTCGGGCCCTCAACTAATGAAAAACTGTTTTTT. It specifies CASSLFGPSTNEKLFF.

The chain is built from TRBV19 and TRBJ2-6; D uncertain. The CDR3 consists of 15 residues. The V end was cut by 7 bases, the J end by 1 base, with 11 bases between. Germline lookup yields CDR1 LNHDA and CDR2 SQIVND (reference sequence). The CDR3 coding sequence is TGTGCCAGTAAGTCTGGAGCATCTGGGGCCAACGTCCTGACTTTC. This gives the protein CASKSGASGANVLTF. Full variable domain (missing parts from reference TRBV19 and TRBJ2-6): DGGITQSPKYLFRKEGQNVTLSCEQNLNHDAMYWYRQDPGQGLRLIYYSQIVNDFQKGDIAEGYSVSREKKESFPLTVTSAQKNPTAFYLCASKSGASGANVLTFGAGSRLTVL.

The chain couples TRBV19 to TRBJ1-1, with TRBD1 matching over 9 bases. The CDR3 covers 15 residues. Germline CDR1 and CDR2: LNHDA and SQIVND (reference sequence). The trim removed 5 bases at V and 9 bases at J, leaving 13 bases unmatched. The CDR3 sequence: CASSPLQGAKSQAFF. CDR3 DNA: TGTGCCAGTAGTCCCCTACAGGGGGCGAAATCCCAAGCTTTCTTT.